This T cell receptor (beta chain) emerged from a study of blood T cell repertoires in COVID-19 (dated by TCRdb to between 2020 and 2021). Context from the whole study: The collaborator samples originated in the United States, Italy and Spain and spanned the acute and convalescent phases of COVID-19. The material from the prospective study consisted of cDNA or gDNA derived from T cells, B-cell-depleted T cells, or PBMCs. Subjects who had been exposed to COVID-19, were actively infected with it, or had recovered from it provided the deeply sampled blood TCRbeta repertoires that made up the dataset. The repertoires were released in a freely available public database meant as a resource for research on the immune response to SARS-CoV-2. Samples were obtained from the ongoing ImmuneRACE study (first 160 participants) and from 1,000 to 1,500 subjects provided by 6 global collaborators. Sample metadata almost always included a de-identified subject ID, COVID-19 status, age in years and sex. Where HLA class I and class II types were available, the types were taken from metadata supplied by the sample provider, not from assay-based typing. General findings and caveats noted by the study authors: How much clinical and demographic metadata was included differed by source and by participant, and the metadata was provided uncurated.

TCRbeta CDR3 regions were amplified from genomic DNA by means of the immunoSEQ Assay, a bias-controlled multiplex PCR. On the authors' methods: Nucleated cell counts per sample were estimated from amplification of reference gene primers within the assay. To quantify the absolute abundance of each unique TCRbeta CDR3 rearrangement, sequence reads were collapsed and filtered. For each sample, productive Simpson clonality was calculated as the square root of Simpson's diversity index across productive rearrangements. TCRdb's version of the immuneACCESS table is confined to in-frame rearrangements and falls short of the full clone set. An unresolved V gene accounts for under half of the shortfall where checked; the remainder is of unknown origin. The V and J calls and clone size are taken from that table; D and trimming were inferred from the DNA. For this sample there are 200,000 or so clones; 70% to 90% appear just once. The ten largest clones represent more than 3.5% of the sample.

On this clone itself: What antigen it recognizes has not been identified. Within one base of it there is no much larger clone, and no base qualities were kept.

Enrolling through a virtual design, the prospective study's participants ranged in age from roughly 18 to 95 years and lived across 24 United States geographic areas. Cohort assignment in the prospective study relied on participant-reported clinical history from a screening survey and a study questionnaire. In the prospective study, whole blood, serum and a nasopharyngeal or oropharyngeal swab were collected from each participant by mobile phlebotomists. Additional blood draws and questionnaires over an approximately 2-month period could optionally be provided by prospective study participants. Blood samples from the prospective study were shipped frozen or at room temperature prior to DNA extraction. There are 15 amino acids in the CDR3, from cysteine to phenylalanine inclusive. Only CDR3 DNA remains: 45 bases, in frame from the first base. The trim is 5 bases for V and 2 bases for J, with a gap of 15 bases between the germline ends. The CDR1 and CDR2 encoded by the germline V gene are SGHTA and FQGNSA.

Sequencing was done on a sample of PBMCs or T cells enriched from blood (not recorded which). In this chain, TRBV7-2 is recombined with TRBJ1-1, and the D gene may be TRBD1, 5 bases matching. This receptor was obtained from a woman in her forties with acute COVID-19. The nucleotides read TGTGCCAGCAGCCCGAGAGGGCGGGGCAACACTGAAGCTTTCTTT. Translated, it gives CASSPRGRGNTEAFF.